This paragraph covers one T cell receptor (beta chain) sequence. What it binds is not known. The source of the sample is a study of cytomegalovirus exposure and HLA in healthy donors. The overall study: In a previous analysis, 100 million to 140 million unique TCR beta sequences were found from about 179 million T cells.

General study results and limits: No immune exposure information besides CMV serostatus was available. Under in vitro conditions, a few CMV-associated chains were confirmed as specific for CMV antigens. Accurate prediction of HLA-A and HLA-B alleles (for most subjects) was reportedly achieved from TCR beta sequences.

Use of 60 Vbeta and 13 Jbeta primers characterized the PCR. Assay used: immunoSEQ multiplex PCR; TCRdb lists only in-frame clones, some missing. The profile covers about 94,000 clones, with 70% to 85% appearing a single time and about a tenth taken by the ten largest. Trimming shortened V by 3 bases and J by 4 bases, and 10 bases separated the two germline ends. Germline V lookup: CDR1 KGHSH, CDR2 LQKENI. The CDR3 length is 13 residues. This clonotype originated in a human donor in good health. This chain uses TRBV18 with TRBJ2-7, with D perhaps TRBD2 (6 bases). Sequences were obtained from PBMCs. In DNA, the CDR3 is TGTGCCAGCTCACCGAAACGGGGGTACGAGCAGTACTTC. Translation gives CASSPKRGYEQYF.